This entry concerns a single T cell receptor (beta chain). Losses at the gene ends were 0 bases for V and 2 bases for J; bases not matched to a gene: 4. This CDR3 spans 15 amino acids. The germline CDR1 and CDR2 sequences are SGDLS and YYNGEE. These data belong to a study of T cell responses to AZD1222 COVID-19 vaccine. Profiled with immunoSEQ multiplex PCR; TCRdb holds only in-frame clones, not every one. The sample includes some 150,000 clones, around 90% of them seen just once. The material was peripheral blood, obtained on day 0 of MenACWY control vaccination. This TCR came from an adult in good health. This rearrangement joins TRBV9 to TRBJ2-7; 8 bases are shared with TRBD2. CDR3 in DNA: TGTGCCAGCAGCGTAGGGGCGGGAGGACCCTACGAGCAGTACTTC. Amino acids: CASSVGAGGPYEQYF.